This T cell receptor beta chain was recorded in a study of blood T cell repertoires in COVID-19. The protocol was immunoSEQ multiplex PCR, while the TCRdb copy is restricted to in-frame clones and leaves out a portion. The table includes approximately 79,000 clones, approximately 80% detected once. The germline V gene has CDR1 SGHRS and CDR2 YFSETQ. The CDR3 is made up of 17 amino acids. Trimming left V 0 bases short and J 4 bases short, with 16 bases between. V is TRBV5-1 and J is TRBJ1-4; maybe TRBD1 (5 bases). The sequence was collected from a man aged 50 or older with COVID-19, enrolled during active disease. The sequencing input was peripheral blood. CDR3 region: CASSLARGGGVNEKLFF. The CDR3 DNA is TGCGCCAGCAGCTTGGCCCGTGGTGGGGGGGTTAATGAAAAACTGTTTTTT.